Listed here are 17 T cell receptor beta chains from one sample, sequenced in a study of T-cell reconstitution after alpha-beta-depleted transplantation in children. Preparation of the TCRbeta library involved a method that used unique molecular identifiers. TCRdb fed the PCR reads into MiXCR, producing one record per CDR3 protein. The table shows about 230,000 distinct CDR3 sequences, with 7.5% to 10% occurring only once. The sequences come from PBMCs from the stem cell graft donor, collected from the stem cell graft. These receptors were taken from a human donor who donated a stem cell graft to a child with SCID.

This clonotype was counted many times. The CDR3 bases are TGTGCCAGCAGCCAACCTGATTTCTCCTACAATGAGCAGTTCTTC. Translated: CASSQPDFSYNEQFF. V is TRBV3-1 and J is TRBJ2-1; D remains unclear. The V gene's germline CDR1 is LGHDT and CDR2 YNNKEL (reference sequence). V lost 2 bases and J lost 0, with 8 bases in between. This CDR3 has 15 amino acids.

The chain combines TRBV20-1 with TRBJ2-1; D assignment may be TRBD1 or TRBD2 (5 bases each). Trimming removed 0 bases from V and 6 bases from J, with 15 bases in between. CDR1 and CDR2 from the germline V gene are DFQATT and SNEGSKA (reference sequence). The CDR3 length is 15 residues. The CDR3 DNA reads TGCAGTGCTAGAGATCCCAGGGACGAAGGCAATGAGCAGTTCTTC. Translated: CSARDPRDEGNEQFF.

This clonotype was seen ten or more times. The rearrangement joins TRBV10-3 to TRBJ2-5; 8 nucleotides agree with TRBD2. The CDR3 length is 14 residues. After removal of 3 bases from V and 3 bases from J, the junction contained 3 bases not matched to a gene. Germline CDR1 reads ENHRY; CDR2 reads SYGVKD. CDR3 coding DNA: TGTGCCATCAGTGAAGGAGCGGGGGAAGAGACCCAGTACTTC. It translates to CAISEGAGEETQYF.

A remark on this clonotype: The junction differs from germline at one of its ends, possibly a read error. The chain carries TRBV7-9 and TRBJ1-2; the D is unclear. The CDR3 totals 12 residues. Germline V gives CDR1 SEHNR, CDR2 FQNEAQ (reference sequence). The CDR3 sequence: CAISFGLWGYTF. CDR3 DNA: TGTGCCATCAGCTTTGGGCTCTGGGGCTACACCTTC.

The rearrangement links TRBV29-1 to TRBJ1-2; D is ambiguous. Trimming left V 3 bases short and J 8 bases short, with 16 bases between. Germline V gene sequence: CDR1 SQVTM, CDR2 ANQGSEA. The CDR3 totals 13 residues. This CDR3 is CSVERELIYGYTF. DNA of the CDR3: TGCAGCGTTGAGAGGGAGTTGATCTACGGCTACACCTTC.

Worth noting for this clonotype: A much larger clone sits a single nucleotide away, making a read error possible. V is TRBV6-5 and J is TRBJ2-3; D possibly uses TRBD1 or TRBD2 (5 bases each). The CDR3 has 16 amino acids. Between the trimmed V and J ends, which lost 2 bases and 0 bases, there was a span of 12 bases. The germline V gene has CDR1 MNHEY and CDR2 SVGAGI. CDR3 sequence reads: CASSYGDGPSTDTQYF. CDR3 DNA: TGTGCCAGCAGTTACGGGGACGGCCCTAGCACAGATACGCAGTATTTT.

In this sample, this clonotype turned up many times. The chain uses TRBV7-2 and TRBJ1-5; D gene ambiguous. Germline CDR1 is SGHTA and CDR2 is FQGNSA. The CDR3 covers 15 residues. V dropped 1 base and J dropped 3 bases, with 10 bases sitting between them. The CDR3 region has the DNA TGTGCCAGCAGCTTAGGGTCAGGAAACAATCAGCCCCAGCATTTT. Its protein product is CASSLGSGNNQPQHF.

Comments on this clonotype: This may be a read error: a much more frequent sequence differs by one nucleotide. The chain uses TRBV20-1 and TRBJ2-3, with 11 bases lining up with TRBD2. The CDR3 contains 15 residues. The germline CDR1 and CDR2 sequences are DFQATT and SNEGSKA (reference sequence). The V gene end was trimmed by 4 bases and the J gene end by 10 bases; junction bases not matched to a gene: 13. The CDR3 sequence is CSATPGLAVVNAQYF. Written as DNA, the CDR3 is TGCAGTGCTACCCCGGGACTAGCGGTGGTGAATGCGCAGTATTTT.

A word on this clonotype: A read error is possible here, since a much larger clone lies one base away. This chain connects TRBV20-1 to TRBJ2-7; 15 nucleotides agree with TRBD2. Germline V lookup: CDR1 DFQATT, CDR2 SNEGSKA (reference sequence). This CDR3 comprises 14 residues. The CDR3 protein is CTAWTSGGAYEQYF. The CDR3 nucleotides read TGCACTGCTTGGACTAGCGGGGGGGCCTACGAGCAGTACTTC.

This clonotype was counted ten times or more. The chain is built from TRBV29-1 and TRBJ2-7, with 7 bases matching TRBD1. V was pared by 4 bases and J by 5 bases, with 5 bases of the junction left unmatched. This CDR3 spans 12 amino acids. Germline lookup yields CDR1 SQVTM and CDR2 ANQGSEA. The CDR3 DNA sequence: TGCAGCGTTGGAGGAGACAGGGACGAGCAGTACTTC. This encodes CSVGGDRDEQYF.

This clonotype has at least ten counts. V usage is TRBV28 and J usage is TRBJ1-2, with 7 bases aligning to TRBD1. Trimming cost V 6 bases and J 7 bases; bases outside gene matches: 11. This CDR3 has 14 residues. In germline, CDR1 is MDHEN, CDR2 SYDVKM. As DNA, the CDR3 is TGTGCCAGCAGCCCCAGACAGGGTAGATCTGGCTACACCTTC. As protein: CASSPRQGRSGYTF.

The chain has TRBV7-2 and TRBJ2-3; 11 bases fit TRBD1. V lost 5 bases to trimming and J lost 4 bases; unmatched junction nucleotides: 8. This CDR3 region has 16 residues. Germline V gene data show CDR1 as SGHTA and CDR2 as FQGNSA. The CDR3 reads CASSPDRGRRPDTQYF. CDR3 in DNA: TGTGCCAGCAGCCCGGACAGGGGGCGAAGGCCAGATACGCAGTATTTT.

The chain joins TRBV28 to TRBJ2-7; the match to TRBD1 covers 10 bases. The germline V gene encodes CDR1 MDHEN and CDR2 SYDVKM. V gave up 3 bases and J gave up 2 bases; unmatched junction bases: 10. This CDR3 is 17 amino acids long. CDR3 protein: CASSLTRTGGFAYEQYF. The CDR3 DNA reads as TGTGCCAGCAGTTTGACCCGGACAGGGGGATTCGCCTACGAGCAGTACTTC.

This clonotype was recorded many times. The chain is built from TRBV6-1 and TRBJ1-5; D is undetermined. V was cut by 6 bases and J by 7 bases, with 16 bases left in between. There are 14 residues in the CDR3. The germline V gene has CDR1 MNHNS and CDR2 SASEGT. The CDR3 loop is CASRTDLGSQPQHF. The CDR3 DNA reads as TGTGCCAGCAGAACCGACTTAGGGTCCCAGCCCCAGCATTTT.

At least ten counts were recorded for this clonotype. V is TRBV12-3 or TRBV12-4 and J is TRBJ2-2; possibly TRBD2 for D (5 bases). This CDR3 contains 15 residues. The germline V and J ends were trimmed by 3 bases and 4 bases, with 12 bases remaining between them. DNA of the CDR3: TGTGCCAGCAGTTTGGCCGGGGTTGTCACCGGGGAGCTGTTTTTT. This gives the protein CASSLAGVVTGELFF.

This clonotype was observed many times. The chain has TRBV12-3 or TRBV12-4 and TRBJ2-1; 7 positions match TRBD1. CDR3 size: 15 residues. V was pared by 8 bases and J by 3 bases, with 10 bases of the junction left unmatched. CDR3 DNA sequence: TGTGCCAGCCAGCTGACAGGGAACTACTACAATGAGCAGTTCTTC. It codes for CASQLTGNYYNEQFF.

This clonotype was counted between two and nine times. The rearrangement uses TRBV5-1 and TRBJ2-6; perhaps TRBD2 as D (6 bases). V shed 3 bases and J shed 2 bases, with 30 bases lying between them. The CDR3 contains 22 residues. Looked up from germline, CDR1 is SGHRS and CDR2 is YFSETQ. CDR3 sequence (DNA): TGCGCCAGCAGCTCCCCGCGGGGTTCAGGGTACGGCTTTGTGGCTGGGGCCAACGTCCTGACTTTC. This codes for CASSSPRGSGYGFVAGANVLTF.